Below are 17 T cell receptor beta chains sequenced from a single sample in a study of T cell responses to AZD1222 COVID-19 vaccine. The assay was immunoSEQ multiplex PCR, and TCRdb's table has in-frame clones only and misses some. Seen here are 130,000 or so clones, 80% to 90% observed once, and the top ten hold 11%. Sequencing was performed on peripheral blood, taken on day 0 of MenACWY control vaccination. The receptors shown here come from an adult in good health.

CDR3 nucleotide sequence: TGTGCTAGTGGTTTGGGGGGGTATACGCAGTATTTT. This gives the protein CASGLGGYTQYF. The V and J genes are TRBV12-5 and TRBJ2-3; D assignment may be TRBD1 or TRBD2 (5 bases each). The CDR3 runs 12 residues. Germline CDR1 and CDR2: LGHNT and FRNRAP. V was clipped by 1 base and J by 7 bases, with 6 bases between them. The full variable domain, its missing parts supplied by reference TRBV12-5 and TRBJ2-3, is DARVTQTPRHKVTEMGQEVTMRCQPILGHNTVFWYRQTMMQGLELLAYFRNRAPLDDSGMPKDRFSAEMPDATLATLKIQPSEPRDSAVYFCASGLGGYTQYFGPGTRLTVL.

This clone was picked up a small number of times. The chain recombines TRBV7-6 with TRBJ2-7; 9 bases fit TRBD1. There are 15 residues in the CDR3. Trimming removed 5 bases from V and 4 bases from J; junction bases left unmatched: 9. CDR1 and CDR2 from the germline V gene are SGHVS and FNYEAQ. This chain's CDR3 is CASSLTTGQGYEQYF. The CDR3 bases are TGTGCCAGCAGCCTAACGACGGGACAGGGTTACGAGCAGTACTTC.

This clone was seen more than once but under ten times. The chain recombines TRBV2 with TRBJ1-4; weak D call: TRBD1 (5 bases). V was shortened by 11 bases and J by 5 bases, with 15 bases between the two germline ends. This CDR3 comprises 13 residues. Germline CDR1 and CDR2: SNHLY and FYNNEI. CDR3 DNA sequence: TGTGCCGTGAGGAGGGGCCAGAATGAAAAACTGTTTTTT. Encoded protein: CAVRRGQNEKLFF.

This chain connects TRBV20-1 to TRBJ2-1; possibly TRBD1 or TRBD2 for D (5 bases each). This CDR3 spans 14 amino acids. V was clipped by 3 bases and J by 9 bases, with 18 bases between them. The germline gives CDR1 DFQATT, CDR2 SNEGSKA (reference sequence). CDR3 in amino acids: CSASGPTGTREQFF. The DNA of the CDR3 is TGCAGTGCTAGTGGGCCAACGGGGACCCGTGAGCAGTTCTTC.

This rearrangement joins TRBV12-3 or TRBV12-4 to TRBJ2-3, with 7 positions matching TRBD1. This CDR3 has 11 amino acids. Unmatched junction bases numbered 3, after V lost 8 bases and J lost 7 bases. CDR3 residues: CASRQGHTQYF. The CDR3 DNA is TGTGCCAGCCGACAGGGTCATACGCAGTATTTT.

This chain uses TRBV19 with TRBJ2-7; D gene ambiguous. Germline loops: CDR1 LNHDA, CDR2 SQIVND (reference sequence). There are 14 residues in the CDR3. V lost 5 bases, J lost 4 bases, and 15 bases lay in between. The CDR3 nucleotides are TGTGCCAGTAGTGGGCTCCTGGGATTTTACGAGCAGTACTTC. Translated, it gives CASSGLLGFYEQYF.

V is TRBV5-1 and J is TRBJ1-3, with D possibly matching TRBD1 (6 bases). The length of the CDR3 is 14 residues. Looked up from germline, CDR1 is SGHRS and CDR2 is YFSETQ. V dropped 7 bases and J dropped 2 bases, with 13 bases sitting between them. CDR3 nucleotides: TGCGCCAGCGGGGAGGGGGGCACTGGAAACACCATATATTTT. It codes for CASGEGGTGNTIYF.

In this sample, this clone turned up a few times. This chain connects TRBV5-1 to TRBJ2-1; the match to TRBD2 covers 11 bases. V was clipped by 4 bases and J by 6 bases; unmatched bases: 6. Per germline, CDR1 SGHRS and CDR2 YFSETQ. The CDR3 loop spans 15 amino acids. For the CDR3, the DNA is TGCGCCAGCAGCGGAACTAGCGGGAGTGGCAATGAGCAGTTCTTC. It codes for CASSGTSGSGNEQFF.

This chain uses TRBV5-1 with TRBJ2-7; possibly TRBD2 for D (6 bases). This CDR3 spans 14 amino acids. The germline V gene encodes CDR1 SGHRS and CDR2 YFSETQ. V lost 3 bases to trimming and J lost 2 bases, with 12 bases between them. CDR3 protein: CASSSGLPPYEQYF. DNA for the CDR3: TGCGCCAGCAGCTCGGGACTGCCTCCCTACGAGCAGTACTTC. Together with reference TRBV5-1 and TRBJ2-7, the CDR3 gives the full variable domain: KAGVTQTPRYLIKTRGQQVTLSCSPISGHRSVSWYQQTPGQGLQFLFEYFSETQRNKGNFPGRFSGRQFSNSRSEMNVSTLELGDSALYLCASSSGLPPYEQYFGPGTRLTVT.

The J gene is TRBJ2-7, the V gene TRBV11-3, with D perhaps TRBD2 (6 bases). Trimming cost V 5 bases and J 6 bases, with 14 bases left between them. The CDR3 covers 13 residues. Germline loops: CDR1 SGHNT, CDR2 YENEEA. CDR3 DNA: TGTGCCAGCAGCCCAAGCGGGCAAGGCGAGCAGTACTTC. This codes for CASSPSGQGEQYF.

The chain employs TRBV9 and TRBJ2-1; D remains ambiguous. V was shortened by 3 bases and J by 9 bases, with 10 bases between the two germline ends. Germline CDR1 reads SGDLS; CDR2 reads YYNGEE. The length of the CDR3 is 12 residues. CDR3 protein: CASSGRELEQFF. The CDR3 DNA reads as TGTGCCAGCAGCGGCAGAGAACTTGAGCAGTTCTTC.

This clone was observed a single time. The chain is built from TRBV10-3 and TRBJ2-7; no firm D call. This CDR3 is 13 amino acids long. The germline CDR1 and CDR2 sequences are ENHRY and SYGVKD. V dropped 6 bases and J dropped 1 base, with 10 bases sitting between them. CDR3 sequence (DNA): TGTGCCATCAGAATGGACGGTTCCTACGAGCAGTACTTC. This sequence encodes CAIRMDGSYEQYF.

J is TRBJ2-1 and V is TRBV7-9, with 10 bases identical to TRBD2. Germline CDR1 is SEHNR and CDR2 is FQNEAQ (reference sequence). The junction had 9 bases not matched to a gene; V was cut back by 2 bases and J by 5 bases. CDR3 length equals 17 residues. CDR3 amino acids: CASSLRSSGSVNNEQFF. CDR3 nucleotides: TGTGCCAGCAGCTTAAGGTCTAGCGGGAGTGTCAACAATGAGCAGTTCTTC.

The CDR3 loop reads CASSSYRGGTGELFF. As DNA, the CDR3 is TGTGCCAGCAGTTCCTACAGGGGTGGCACCGGGGAGCTGTTTTTT. The V call is TRBV28, the J call TRBJ2-2; 7 bases are a match to TRBD1. V lost 4 bases, J lost 4 bases, and 6 bases stayed unmatched. Germline assignment: CDR1 MDHEN and CDR2 SYDVKM. The CDR3 loop spans 15 amino acids.

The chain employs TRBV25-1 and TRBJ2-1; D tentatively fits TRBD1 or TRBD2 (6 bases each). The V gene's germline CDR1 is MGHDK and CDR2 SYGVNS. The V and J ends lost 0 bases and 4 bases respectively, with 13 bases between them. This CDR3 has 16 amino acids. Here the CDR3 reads CASSEYKGGRYNEQFF. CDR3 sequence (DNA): TGTGCCAGCAGTGAATATAAGGGGGGCCGATACAATGAGCAGTTCTTC.

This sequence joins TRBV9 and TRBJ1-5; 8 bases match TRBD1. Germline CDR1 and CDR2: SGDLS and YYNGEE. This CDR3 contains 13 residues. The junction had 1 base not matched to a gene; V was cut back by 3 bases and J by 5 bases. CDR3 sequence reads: CASSAGGDQPQHF. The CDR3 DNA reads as TGTGCCAGCAGCGCAGGGGGCGATCAGCCCCAGCATTTT.

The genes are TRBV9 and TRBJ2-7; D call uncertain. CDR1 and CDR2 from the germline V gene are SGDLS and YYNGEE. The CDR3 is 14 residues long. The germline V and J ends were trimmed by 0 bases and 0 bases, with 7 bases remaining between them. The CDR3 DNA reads TGTGCCAGCAGCGTAGAGCAGAGCTCCTACGAGCAGTACTTC. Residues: CASSVEQSSYEQYF.